The source of this TCR beta chain is a study of ipilimumab plus nivolumab after autologous stem cell transplantation. Germline V gene data show CDR1 as SGHAT and CDR2 as FQNNGV. The CDR3 has 17 amino acids. V lost 5 bases and J lost 4; bases outside the gene matches: 14. Measured with immunoSEQ multiplex PCR; TCRdb has only the in-frame clones, and not every one. The sample comprises tens of thousands of clones, over 65% of which are singletons, and over 20% rests with the top ten. A remark on this clone: What it binds is not known.

General study results and limits: The authors say TCR, Treg and microbiome findings warrant further study.

Starting 14 to 28 days after autologous transplant, ipilimumab 1 mg/kg was given. The sample in question was PBMCs, obtained in a trial of ipilimumab plus nivolumab as post-transplant consolidation. This TCR came from a male donor with diffuse large B-cell lymphoma. The chain recombines TRBV11-2 with TRBJ2-7; 10 positions match TRBD2. The chain's CDR3 is CASSLFRTSGTLYEQYF. In DNA form, the CDR3 reads TGTGCCAGCAGCCTTTTTCGTACTAGCGGGACTCTTTACGAGCAGTACTTC.